These 3 T cell receptor beta chains came from one sample sequenced in a study of shared clonotypes between healthy human individuals. Data came from immunoSEQ multiplex PCR; TCRdb stores just in-frame clones and leaves some out. The table has about 1 million clones, 60% to 80% seen once. The specimen was memory CD4+ T cells sorted from blood. Sample subset: CD45RA-negative fraction. Every receptor here comes from a man aged 18 to 35 in good health.

About this clone: A much larger clone differs from this one at a single base, so this may be a read error. This specimen includes other DNA sequences encoding the same CDR3. For the CDR3, the DNA is TGTGCCAGCAGCCCGCGGGCAGATACGCAGTATTTT. This encodes CASSPRADTQYF. The J gene is TRBJ2-3, the V gene TRBV5-4; a possible D gene is TRBD2 (5 bases). The CDR3 covers 12 residues. V was shortened by 4 bases and J by 4 bases, with 7 bases between the two germline ends. Germline V CDR1 and CDR2: SGHNT, YYREEE (reference sequence).

The chain has TRBV28 and TRBJ2-7; D ambiguous. Trimming left V 7 bases short and J 3 bases short, with 13 bases between. This CDR3 is 13 amino acids long. Germline CDR1 MDHEN, CDR2 SYDVKM. The CDR3 nucleotides read TGTGCCAGCAACCGGCCCCTCTTCTACGAGCAGTACTTC. Its translation: CASNRPLFYEQYF.

This chain joins TRBV7-6 and TRBJ2-1, with 8 bases that match TRBD2. CDR3 size: 18 residues. V trimming: 1 base; J trimming: 1 base; junction bases outside the gene matches: 9. In germline, CDR1 is SGHVS, CDR2 FNYEAQ. The CDR3 coding sequence is TGTGCCAGCAGCTTAGAACGGATAGCGGGATGGTCCTACAATGAGCAGTTCTTC. It yields the protein CASSLERIAGWSYNEQFF.